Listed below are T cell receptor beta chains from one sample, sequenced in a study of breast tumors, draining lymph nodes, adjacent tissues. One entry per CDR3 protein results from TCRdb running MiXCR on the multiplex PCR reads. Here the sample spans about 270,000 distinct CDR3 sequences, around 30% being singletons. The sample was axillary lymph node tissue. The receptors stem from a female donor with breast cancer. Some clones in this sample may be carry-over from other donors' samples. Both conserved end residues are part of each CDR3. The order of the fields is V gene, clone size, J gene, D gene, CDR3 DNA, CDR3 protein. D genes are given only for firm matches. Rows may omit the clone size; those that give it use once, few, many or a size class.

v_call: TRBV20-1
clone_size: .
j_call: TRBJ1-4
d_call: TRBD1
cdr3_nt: TGCAGTGTCAGGGACAGGATTGCAACTAATGAAAAACCGTTTTTT
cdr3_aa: CSVRDRIATNEKPFF

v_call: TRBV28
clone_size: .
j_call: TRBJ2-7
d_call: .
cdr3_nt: TGTGCCAGCAGCACAGACAGGGACTCGGTCGAGCAGTACTTC
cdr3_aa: CASSTDRDSVEQYF

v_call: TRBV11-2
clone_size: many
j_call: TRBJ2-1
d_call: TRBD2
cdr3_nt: TGTGCCAGCAGCTTAGACCGGACTAGCGACCATGAGCAGTTCTTC
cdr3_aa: CASSLDRTSDHEQFF

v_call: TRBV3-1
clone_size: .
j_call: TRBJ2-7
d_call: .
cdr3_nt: TGTGCCAGCAGCCAACAACCTGAGGGATACGAGCAGTACTTC
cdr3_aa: CASSQQPEGYEQYF

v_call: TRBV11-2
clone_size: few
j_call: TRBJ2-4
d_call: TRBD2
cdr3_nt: TGTGCCAGCAGCCGCTTGCGGGAGGCTAAACTAGCCAAAAACATTCAGTACTTC
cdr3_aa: CASSRLREAKLAKNIQYF

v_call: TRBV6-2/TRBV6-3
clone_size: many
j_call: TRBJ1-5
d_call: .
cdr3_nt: TGTGCCAGCAGTTCCCATCAGCCCCAGCATTTT
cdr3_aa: CASSSHQPQHF

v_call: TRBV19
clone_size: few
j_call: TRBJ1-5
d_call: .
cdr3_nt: TGTGCCGGGGGGGGGGGGTCGGAGCAGCCCCAGCATTTT
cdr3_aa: CAGGGGSEQPQHF

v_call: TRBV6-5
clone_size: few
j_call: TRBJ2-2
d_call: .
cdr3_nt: TGTGCCAGCAGTCACCCGGGTGCGAGCGGGGAGCTGTTTTTT
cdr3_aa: CASSHPGASGELFF

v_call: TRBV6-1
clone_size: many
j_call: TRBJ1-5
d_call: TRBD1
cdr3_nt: TGTGCCAGCAGTGACTTGGGACAGCTTAGCAATCAGCCCCAGCATTTT
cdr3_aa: CASSDLGQLSNQPQHF

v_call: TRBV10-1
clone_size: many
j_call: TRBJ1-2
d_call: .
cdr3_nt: TGCGCCAGCCCTGGAACAGGACTACTTCCTAACTATGGCTACACCTTC
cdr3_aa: CASPGTGLLPNYGYTF

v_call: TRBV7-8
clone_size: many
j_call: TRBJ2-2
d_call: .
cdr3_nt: TGTGCCAGCAGCTTAGCGGTCAGCTACACCGGGGAGCTGTTTTTT
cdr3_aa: CASSLAVSYTGELFF

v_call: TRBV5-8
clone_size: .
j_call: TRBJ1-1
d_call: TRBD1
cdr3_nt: TGTGCCAGCAGCTTAGGGGACAGGGGGCCCACTGAAGCTTTCTTT
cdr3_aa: CASSLGDRGPTEAFF

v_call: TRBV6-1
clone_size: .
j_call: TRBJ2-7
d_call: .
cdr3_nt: TGTGCCAGCAGTCATTTTTCATATCGGCGGGTTGGCTACGAGCAGTACTTC
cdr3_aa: CASSHFSYRRVGYEQYF

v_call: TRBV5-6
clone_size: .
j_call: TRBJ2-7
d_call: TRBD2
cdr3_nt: TGTGCCAGCAGCTTCCTGGGACCAGCGGGAGTAGGGCAGTACTTC
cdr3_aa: CASSFLGPAGVGQYF

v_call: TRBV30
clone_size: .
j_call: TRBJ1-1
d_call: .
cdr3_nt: TGTGCCTGGACGAGTCGCACTGAAGCTTTCTTT
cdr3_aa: CAWTSRTEAFF

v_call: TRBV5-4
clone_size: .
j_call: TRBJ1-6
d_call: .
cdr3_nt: TGTGCCAGCAGCTCGACCAGGAACAGGGATTCACCCCTCCACTTT
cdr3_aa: CASSSTRNRDSPLHF

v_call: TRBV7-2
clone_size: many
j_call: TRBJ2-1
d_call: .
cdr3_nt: TGTGCCAGCAGCCCCCCCCCCGCCGAAGGAAATGAGCAGTTCTTC
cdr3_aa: CASSPPPAEGNEQFF

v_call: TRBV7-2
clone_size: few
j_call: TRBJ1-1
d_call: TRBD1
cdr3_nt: TGTGCCAGCAGCTTAGCCGCAACAGGGGGCGAATCGGGAGCTTTCTTT
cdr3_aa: CASSLAATGGESGAFF

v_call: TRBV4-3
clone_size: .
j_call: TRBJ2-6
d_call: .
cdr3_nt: TGCGCCAGCGGCCAAGATTGGGGGGTGGGGGCCAACGTCCTGACTTTC
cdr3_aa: CASGQDWGVGANVLTF

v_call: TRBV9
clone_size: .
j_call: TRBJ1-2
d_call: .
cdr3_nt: TGTGCCAGCAGCGTCCAGGACTCACTAGCTATGGGCTACACCTTC
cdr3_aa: CASSVQDSLAMGYTF

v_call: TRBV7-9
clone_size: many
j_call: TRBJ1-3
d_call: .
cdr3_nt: TGTGCCAGCAGCTTAGGGGTAGGCAACTTCGCCTCTGGAAACACCATATATTTT
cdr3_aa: CASSLGVGNFASGNTIYF

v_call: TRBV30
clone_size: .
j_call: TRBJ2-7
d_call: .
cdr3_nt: TGTGCCTGGAATTCAGGGGCCCTTACCTACGAGCAGTACTTC
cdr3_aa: CAWNSGALTYEQYF

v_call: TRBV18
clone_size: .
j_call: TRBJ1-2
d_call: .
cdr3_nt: TGTGCCAGCTCACCTAAGTCTCTTGCATTCTCTAACTATGGCTACACCTTC
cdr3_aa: CASSPKSLAFSNYGYTF

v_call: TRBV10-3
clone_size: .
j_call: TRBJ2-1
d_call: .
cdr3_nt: TGTGCCATCAGTGAGTCGACTCAGGGTAGGGAGCAGTTCTTC
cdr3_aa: CAISESTQGREQFF

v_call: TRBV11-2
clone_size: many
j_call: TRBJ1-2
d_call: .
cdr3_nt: TGTGCCAGCAGCTTAGTAGGCGGGGGCCTTAGGTCTGGCTACACCTTC
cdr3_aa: CASSLVGGGLRSGYTF

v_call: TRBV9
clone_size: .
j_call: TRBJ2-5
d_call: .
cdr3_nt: TGTGCCAGCAGCCACACAGGTTGGGAGACCGAGTACTTC
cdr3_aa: CASSHTGWETEYF

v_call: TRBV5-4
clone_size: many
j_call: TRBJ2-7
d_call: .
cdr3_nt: TGTGCCACTCGTGCGGCTCCTTGGGTTTACGAGCAGTACTTC
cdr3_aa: CATRAAPWVYEQYF

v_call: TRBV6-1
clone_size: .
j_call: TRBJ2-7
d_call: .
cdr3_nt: TGTGCCAGCAGCTCGAGCGGCAAATCCTACGAGCAGTACTTC
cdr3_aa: CASSSSGKSYEQYF

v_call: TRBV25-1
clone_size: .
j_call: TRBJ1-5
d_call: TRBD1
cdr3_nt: TGTGCCAGCAGAGACCCGGGACAGGGAAGTCAGCCCCAGCATTTT
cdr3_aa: CASRDPGQGSQPQHF

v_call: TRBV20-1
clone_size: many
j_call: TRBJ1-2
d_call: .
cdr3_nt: TGCAGTGCGGATTACGACGGACACTATGGCTACACCTTC
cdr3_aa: CSADYDGHYGYTF

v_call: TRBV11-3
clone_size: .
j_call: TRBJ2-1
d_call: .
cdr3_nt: TGTGCCAGCAGCTCGACAGCGATCTACAATGAGCAGTTCTTC
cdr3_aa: CASSSTAIYNEQFF

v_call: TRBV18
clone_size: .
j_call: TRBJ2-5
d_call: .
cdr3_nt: TGTGCCAGCTCACCTACGCCAGGTTCTATAAAGGCCCAGTACTTC
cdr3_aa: CASSPTPGSIKAQYF

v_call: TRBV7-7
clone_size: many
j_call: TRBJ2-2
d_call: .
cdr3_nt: TGTGCTAGCAGCTTCGGAGCGGCTGGCGGGGAGCTGTTTTTT
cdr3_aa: CASSFGAAGGELFF

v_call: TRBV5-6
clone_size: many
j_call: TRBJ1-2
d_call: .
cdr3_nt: TGTGCCAGCAGCTCGGGGGTCCGGACCTATGGCTACACCTTC
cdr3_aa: CASSSGVRTYGYTF

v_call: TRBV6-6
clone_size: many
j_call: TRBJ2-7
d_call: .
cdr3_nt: TGTGCCACCTCTCCGTCCGGATCCTACGAGCAGTACTTC
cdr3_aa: CATSPSGSYEQYF

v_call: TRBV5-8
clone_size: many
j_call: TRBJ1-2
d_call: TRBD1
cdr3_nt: TGTGCCAGCAGCAACGGACAGGGAACTAACTATGGCTACACCTTC
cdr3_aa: CASSNGQGTNYGYTF

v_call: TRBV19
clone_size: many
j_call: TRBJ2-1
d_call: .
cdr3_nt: TGTGCCAGTCGGGAGAGGTTTTACAATGAGCAGTTCTTC
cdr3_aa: CASRERFYNEQFF

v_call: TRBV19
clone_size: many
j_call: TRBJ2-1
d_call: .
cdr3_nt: TGTGCCAGTTCTAACTTTGCGGCGGCTAGGGGGAATGAGCAGTTCTTC
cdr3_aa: CASSNFAAARGNEQFF

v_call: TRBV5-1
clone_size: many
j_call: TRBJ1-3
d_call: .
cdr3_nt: TGCGCCAGCAGCCTAGGACCGTCCGGCTCTGGAAACACCATATATTTT
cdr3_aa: CASSLGPSGSGNTIYF

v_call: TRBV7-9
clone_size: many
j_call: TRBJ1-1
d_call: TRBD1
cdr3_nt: TGTGCCAGCAGCGACCCCAGGGGGCGAAGGGTCAGGGTCACTGAAGCTTTCTTT
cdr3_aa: CASSDPRGRRVRVTEAFF

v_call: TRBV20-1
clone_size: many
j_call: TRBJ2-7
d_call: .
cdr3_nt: TGCAGTGCTACACCAAACTACGAGCAGTACTTC
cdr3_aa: CSATPNYEQYF

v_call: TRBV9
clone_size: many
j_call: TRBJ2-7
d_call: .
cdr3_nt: TGTGCCAGCAGCGTAGAGGGAGGAGGTTGGGACGAGCAGTACTTC
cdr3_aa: CASSVEGGGWDEQYF

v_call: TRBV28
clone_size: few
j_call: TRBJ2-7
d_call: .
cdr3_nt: TGTGCCAGCAGCCGGGCCACGACCTCCTACGAGCAGTACTTC
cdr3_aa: CASSRATTSYEQYF

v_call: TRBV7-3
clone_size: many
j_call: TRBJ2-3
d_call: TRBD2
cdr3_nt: TGTGCCAGCAGTCTTACGGGGGGTTCGCCTGATACGCAGTATTTT
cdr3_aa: CASSLTGGSPDTQYF

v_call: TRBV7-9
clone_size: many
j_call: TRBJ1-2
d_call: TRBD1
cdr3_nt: TGTGCCAGCAGCCCACCAGGGGGCTACTATGGCTACACCTTC
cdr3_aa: CASSPPGGYYGYTF

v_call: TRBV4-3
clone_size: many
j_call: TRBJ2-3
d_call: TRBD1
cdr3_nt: TGCGCCAGCAGCCAAGCCCCGGGACAGTCCTTCACAGATACGCAGTATTTT
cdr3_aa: CASSQAPGQSFTDTQYF